The T cell receptor (beta chain) under discussion was sequenced for a study of blood T cells in healthy people across ages. Germline assignment: CDR1 MNHEY and CDR2 SVGEGT. Trimming pared 2 bases from V and 3 bases from J, leaving 11 bases between. This CDR3 spans 15 amino acids. Combining a sample-barcoded 5' primer with a J-beta primer mix, a second PCR ran for roughly 6 to 12 cycles. TCRdb analysed the 5' RACE reads with MiXCR anew, one entry per CDR3 protein. The repertoire holds 980,000 or so distinct CDR3 sequences, roughly 50% seen once, with around an eighth in the top ten. Ten milliliters was the volume of peripheral blood drawn from each donor.

Sequenced input: blood. V and J are TRBV6-2 or TRBV6-3 and TRBJ1-5; TRBD1 is a possible D gene (5 bases). The sequence was collected from a man younger than 45 in good health. The CDR3: CASSYTRTTNQPQHF. Written as DNA, the CDR3 is TGTGCCAGCAGTTACACGCGGACAACCAATCAGCCCCAGCATTTT.